A selection of T cell receptor beta chains follows, all from one sample in a study of cytomegalovirus exposure and HLA in healthy donors. The method was immunoSEQ multiplex PCR; TCRdb's version includes in-frame clones alone and lacks a portion of them. The sample has 100,000 to 150,000 clones; roughly 90% are singletons. The sample taken for sequencing was PBMCs. The receptors come from a man younger than 45 in good health and CMV-seronegative. Each CDR3 is given with its conserved first and last residue. The D gene is left open where the match is weak. The listing skips clone size in some rows; elsewhere it reads once, few, many or a size class.

clone size,J gene,D gene,V gene,CDR3 protein,CDR3 DNA
-,TRBJ1-4,-,TRBV7-9,CASSLGDTGPIENEKLFF,TGTGCCAGCAGCTTAGGTGACACAGGACCAATTGAAAATGAAAAACTGTTTTTT
-,TRBJ2-3,TRBD2,TRBV7-3,CASSLGLAGNTQYF,TGTGCCAGCAGCTTAGGGCTAGCGGGTAATACGCAGTATTTT
-,TRBJ1-1,-,TRBV19,CASSPSPNTEAFF,TGTGCCAGTAGTCCCTCCCCCAACACTGAAGCTTTCTTT
once,TRBJ1-1,TRBD1,TRBV7-2,CASSFLGQVNTEAFF,TGTGCCAGCAGCTTCTTGGGACAGGTGAACACTGAAGCTTTCTTT
few,TRBJ2-5,-,TRBV2,CASSGFSGIQETQYF,TGTGCCAGCAGTGGTTTCTCGGGGATTCAAGAGACCCAGTACTTC
-,TRBJ1-1,TRBD1,TRBV18,CASSPGQGAAEAFF,TGTGCCAGCTCACCAGGGCAGGGGGCCGCTGAAGCTTTCTTT
-,TRBJ2-2,-,TRBV10-3,CAISESYVGGGGELFF,TGTGCCATCAGTGAGTCTTACGTGGGAGGAGGCGGGGAGCTGTTTTTT
-,TRBJ2-2,TRBD1,TRBV30,CAWRQGVNTGELFF,TGTGCCTGGAGACAGGGGGTTAACACCGGGGAGCTGTTTTTT
-,TRBJ2-2,-,TRBV4-3,CASSQVLGHGELFF,TGCGCCAGCAGCCAAGTTCTAGGCCACGGGGAGCTGTTTTTT
-,TRBJ1-5,-,TRBV12-5,CASGEGVGNWQPQHF,TGTGCTAGTGGTGAGGGAGTGGGGAATTGGCAGCCCCAGCATTTT
-,TRBJ2-2,TRBD1,TRBV7-2,CASSSTLGQGTRVTGELFF,TGTGCCAGCAGCTCGACCTTAGGACAGGGGACCCGCGTCACCGGGGAGCTGTTTTTT
-,TRBJ2-7,TRBD2,TRBV6-5,CASSYGTSDFEQYF,TGTGCCAGCAGTTATGGGACTAGCGATTTCGAGCAGTACTTC
-,TRBJ2-5,TRBD2,TRBV6-1,CASSRGVETQYF,TGTGCCAGCAGCCGGGGGGTAGAGACCCAGTACTTC
-,TRBJ1-2,-,TRBV30,CAWSSGGNYGYTF,TGTGCCTGGAGTTCCGGGGGTAACTATGGCTACACCTTC
medium-sized,TRBJ1-1,-,TRBV6-4,CASSDSEGTEAFF,TGTGCCAGCAGCGACTCGGAGGGCACTGAAGCTTTCTTT
-,TRBJ2-5,TRBD1,TRBV29-1,CSVDGMRDRIKETQYF,TGCAGCGTTGATGGGATGCGGGACAGGATTAAAGAGACCCAGTACTTC
once,TRBJ1-4,TRBD1,TRBV18,CASSPQTRDSYEKLFF,TGTGCCAGCTCACCACAAACCCGGGACAGCTATGAAAAACTGTTTTTT
-,TRBJ1-1,-,TRBV19,CASGFWTEAFF,TGTGCCAGCGGGTTCTGGACAGAAGCTTTCTTT
-,TRBJ1-2,-,TRBV29-1,CWGHPTRQYGYTF,TGCTGGGGCCATCCGACGAGACAATATGGCTACACCTTC
-,TRBJ1-1,-,TRBV7-2,CASSLVAGWSMNTEAFF,TGTGCCAGCAGCTTAGTGGCCGGGTGGTCAATGAACACTGAAGCTTTCTTT
once,TRBJ1-5,TRBD1,TRBV6-5,CASSPVGQGFRPQHF,TGTGCCAGCAGTCCCGTGGGACAGGGGTTTCGGCCCCAGCATTTT
-,TRBJ1-1,-,TRBV7-2,CASSLGTGYSEAFF,TGTGCCAGCAGCTTAGGCACAGGGTACTCTGAAGCTTTCTTT
-,TRBJ2-7,-,TRBV9,CASSVNREWNEQYF,TGTGCCAGCAGCGTAAACCGGGAGTGGAACGAGCAGTACTTC
-,TRBJ2-1,TRBD2,TRBV10-3,CAIRGSSGTDYNEQFF,TGTGCCATCAGAGGGTCTAGCGGGACGGACTACAATGAGCAGTTCTTC
-,TRBJ2-3,-,TRBV30,CAWAGTDTQYF,TGTGCCTGGGCCGGTACAGATACGCAGTATTTT
many,TRBJ1-4,-,TRBV30,CAWSSTEVGGEKLFF,TGTGCCTGGAGTTCAACGGAAGTGGGAGGGGAAAAACTGTTTTTT
-,TRBJ2-7,TRBD1,TRBV25-1,CASTRQGTTGPGGEQYF,TGTGCCAGCACCAGACAAGGAACGACAGGCCCAGGGGGCGAGCAGTACTTC
-,TRBJ2-6,TRBD2,TRBV28,CASSSGRAAGANVLTF,TGTGCCAGCAGTTCCGGGAGGGCCGCTGGGGCCAACGTCCTGACTTTC
-,TRBJ1-6,TRBD1,TRBV7-2,CASSTPGQGNSPLHF,TGTGCCAGCAGCACCCCGGGACAGGGTAATTCACCCCTCCACTTT
once,TRBJ2-1,TRBD2,TRBV29-1,CSVPDRTRYNEQFF,TGCAGCGTACCCGACCGGACTAGATACAATGAGCAGTTCTTC
-,TRBJ2-7,TRBD2,TRBV7-9,CASSLTGLEHEQYF,TGTGCCAGCAGCTTAACAGGACTAGAACACGAGCAGTACTTC
-,TRBJ1-1,-,TRBV28,CATFRTADYEAFF,TGTGCCACCTTCCGGACAGCAGACTATGAAGCTTTCTTT
-,TRBJ2-7,-,TRBV7-6,CAENCYEQYF,TGTGCCGAGAACTGCTACGAGCAGTACTTC
-,TRBJ2-7,-,TRBV7-2,CASSLMGLNREQYF,TGTGCCAGCAGCTTAATGGGCCTCAATAGGGAGCAGTACTTC
-,TRBJ2-1,-,TRBV11-3,CASSLGPGGGSSSEQFF,TGTGCCAGCAGCTTAGGCCCCGGTGGGGGGAGTTCAAGCGAGCAGTTCTTC
-,TRBJ2-7,-,TRBV7-9,CAPAGYRAISYEQYF,TGTGCCCCAGCGGGGTACAGGGCAATTTCCTACGAGCAGTACTTC
-,TRBJ1-1,-,TRBV5-1,CASSLQLNTEAFF,TGCGCCAGCAGCCTACAGCTGAACACTGAAGCTTTCTTT
-,TRBJ2-7,-,TRBV7-9,CASSHGRDEQYF,TGTGCCAGCAGCCATGGCAGGGACGAGCAGTACTTC
-,TRBJ2-6,TRBD2,TRBV7-2,CASNLLAGGLGANVLTF,TGTGCCAGCAACCTACTAGCGGGAGGGCTAGGGGCCAACGTCCTGACTTTC
-,TRBJ1-4,TRBD1,TRBV19,CASSDRAATNEKLFF,TGTGCCAGTAGTGACAGGGCAGCAACTAATGAAAAACTGTTTTTT
-,TRBJ2-2,-,TRBV10-1,CASSELRAANTGELFF,TGCGCCAGCAGTGAGTTGAGGGCAGCGAACACCGGGGAGCTGTTTTTT
-,TRBJ2-7,TRBD2,TRBV5-1,CASSLVAGGEQYF,TGCGCCAGCAGCTTGGTAGCGGGAGGTGAGCAGTACTTC
-,TRBJ2-5,-,TRBV7-9,CASSLMETQYF,TGTGCCAGCAGCCTTATGGAGACCCAGTACTTC
-,TRBJ1-2,TRBD1,TRBV6-1,CASSVGGQTYGYTF,TGTGCCAGCAGTGTGGGGGGACAGACGTATGGCTACACCTTC
once,TRBJ1-3,-,TRBV7-9,CASSADSLSGNTIYF,TGTGCCAGCAGCGCAGACTCACTCTCTGGAAACACCATATATTTT
-,TRBJ2-7,-,TRBV4-2,CASSPPASSYEQYF,TGTGCCAGCAGCCCCCCCGCTAGCTCCTACGAGCAGTACTTC
-,TRBJ2-7,TRBD1,TRBV27,CASSDRGTSEQYF,TGTGCCAGCAGCGACAGGGGGACCTCCGAGCAGTACTTC
-,TRBJ1-2,-,TRBV30,CAWHLGGQNYGYTF,TGTGCCTGGCATTTGGGGGGGCAAAACTATGGCTACACCTTC
-,TRBJ2-2,TRBD1,TRBV29-1,CSVEGGQTNTGELFF,TGCAGCGTTGAAGGGGGACAGACGAACACCGGGGAGCTGTTTTTT
-,TRBJ1-6,-,TRBV11-3,CASSLVQGSPLHF,TGTGCCAGCAGCTTAGTGCAGGGATCACCCCTCCACTTT
-,TRBJ2-1,TRBD1,TRBV11-2,CASSLEWDSSYNEQFF,TGTGCCAGCAGCTTAGAATGGGACAGCTCCTACAATGAGCAGTTCTTC
few,TRBJ2-1,TRBD2,TRBV2,CASCGSHEQFF,TGTGCCAGCTGCGGGAGTCATGAGCAGTTCTTC
-,TRBJ2-7,-,TRBV2,CASQLGTYEQYF,TGTGCCAGTCAGCTAGGGACTTACGAGCAGTACTTC
-,TRBJ1-2,-,TRBV2,CASSEVGGPYGYTF,TGTGCCAGCAGTGAGGTGGGGGGTCCCTATGGCTACACCTTC
-,TRBJ2-2,-,TRBV27,CASPRSGPPNTGELFF,TGTGCCAGCCCCCGGTCAGGGCCTCCGAACACCGGGGAGCTGTTTTTT
-,TRBJ2-5,TRBD2,TRBV30,CAWDHSGMGRETQYF,TGTGCCTGGGACCATAGCGGGATGGGCCGGGAGACCCAGTACTTC
-,TRBJ2-1,-,TRBV5-6,CASSLGGQTYNEQFF,TGTGCCAGCAGCTTGGGCGGTCAAACCTACAATGAGCAGTTCTTC
-,TRBJ1-1,TRBD1,TRBV5-4,CASSMQGVGTEAFF,TGTGCCAGCAGCATGCAGGGGGTTGGCACTGAAGCTTTCTTT
-,TRBJ2-7,TRBD1,TRBV14,CASSPWTGRHYEQYF,TGTGCCAGCAGTCCCTGGACAGGGCGACACTACGAGCAGTACTTC